The TCR beta chain described here comes from a study of shared clonotypes between healthy human individuals. The CDR3 totals 14 residues. Germline lookup yields CDR1 SGHAT and CDR2 FQDESV (reference sequence). V lost 3 bases to trimming and J lost 9 bases; unmatched junction nucleotides: 8. Investigators spread the genomic DNA of each subset evenly over several immunoSEQ plates. The repertoire was sequenced with immunoSEQ multiplex PCR; TCRdb's copy has only in-frame clones and lacks some. The table has 2.5 million or so clones, roughly 92% seen once. Material for sequencing was naive CD4+ T cells sorted from blood. The subset: CD45RA+ positively selected. This TCR was sampled from a man between 18 and 29 years old in good health. The gene calls are TRBV11-1 and TRBJ2-1; 7 bases are shared with TRBD1. The chain's CDR3 is CASSLPSQGSEQFF. As DNA, the CDR3 is TGTGCCAGCAGCTTGCCTTCACAGGGGTCTGAGCAGTTCTTC.